A single sample gave rise to the 7 T cell receptor beta chains below, sequenced in a study of blood T cell repertoires in COVID-19 (dated by TCRdb to 2020 to 2021). Library preparation was by the immunoSEQ multiplex PCR assay. TCRdb stores this immuneACCESS table with in-frame sequences only. Part of the clones is absent; in the studies checked, under half of the shortfall reflects unresolved V genes, and no reason is known for the rest. A total of roughly 190,000 clones appear in this sample, about 85% of them only once. The biggest ten clones account for around a fifth of the sample. Sequencing was carried out using peripheral blood. The receptors here all came from a man between 60 and 75 years old with active or convalescent COVID-19.

The rearrangement uses TRBV6-6 and TRBJ1-6; possible D gene TRBD1, 6 bases. Trimming took off 7 bases at V and 7 bases at J, with 11 bases between the two ends. Germline V gene sequence: CDR1 MNHNY, CDR2 SVGAGI (reference sequence). CDR3 length: 13 amino acids. CDR3 sequence (DNA): TGTGCCAGCACCAAGGGGGGGAATTCACCCCTCCACTTT. Amino acids: CASTKGGNSPLHF.

This chain connects TRBV24-1 to TRBJ2-3; the D is unclear. The germline gives CDR1 KGHDR, CDR2 SFDVKD. The CDR3 runs 14 residues. Deletions cut 4 bases from V and 8 bases from J, with 15 bases between. This CDR3 reads CATSENGTPGTQYF. Here the CDR3 DNA reads TGTGCCACCAGTGAAAACGGTACCCCGGGTACGCAGTATTTT.

The chain combines TRBV6-1 with TRBJ1-6, with D perhaps TRBD1 (6 bases). The ends were cut back, 2 bases at V and 7 bases at J, with 9 bases in the middle. Germline V CDR1 and CDR2: MNHNS, SASEGT. The CDR3 runs to 14 residues. The CDR3 is CASSEIGQNSPLHF. The CDR3 DNA is TGTGCCAGCAGTGAAATAGGACAGAATTCACCCCTCCACTTT.

A single count supports this clone. The same CDR3 is also encoded by other DNA sequences in this sample. The chain combines TRBV5-1 with TRBJ2-3, with unresolved D. The CDR3 length is 14 residues. Germline V lookup: CDR1 SGHRS, CDR2 YFSETQ. Trimming removed 0 bases from V and 0 bases from J, with 5 bases in between. CDR3 DNA: TGCGCCAGCAGCTTGGCCCAGAGCACAGATACGCAGTATTTT. Translated: CASSLAQSTDTQYF.

This clone was found once. This chain uses TRBV2 with TRBJ2-7; TRBD2 matches at 12 bases. Germline V gene data show CDR1 as SNHLY and CDR2 as FYNNEI. The CDR3 spans 16 residues. V lost 3 bases and J lost 7; bases outside the gene matches: 10. The CDR3 sequence is CASSEPSGGAAQEQYF. Written as DNA, the CDR3 is TGTGCCAGCAGTGAGCCTAGCGGGGGGGCTGCTCAAGAGCAGTACTTC.

The chain uses TRBV29-1 and TRBJ1-2, with D possibly matching TRBD1 (6 bases). CDR3 length equals 12 residues. Trimming removed 5 bases at V and 5 bases at J, with 12 bases between. Germline assignment: CDR1 SQVTM and CDR2 ANQGSEA. Here the CDR3 reads CSVSRGQYGYTF. CDR3 in DNA: TGCAGCGTTTCGCGAGGACAGTATGGCTACACCTTC.

This chain uses TRBV4-1 with TRBJ1-5, with D unresolved. Trimming removed 6 bases at V and 4 bases at J, with 13 bases between. Germline-derived CDR1 and CDR2 are MGHRA and YSYEKL. The CDR3 totals 14 residues. The CDR3 here is CASSLTWTNQPQHF. In nucleotides, the CDR3 is TGCGCCAGCAGTCTAACCTGGACTAATCAGCCCCAGCATTTT.